This T cell receptor beta chain derives from a study of OX40 agonist ivuxolimab in advanced cancers. The study, taken as a whole, reports: Specificity for antigen went undetermined in the expanded peripheral T cells. Doses of 0.1 to 3.0 mg/kg were accompanied by clonal expansion of CD4+ and CD8+ blood T cells by week 6.

With 4 bases clipped from V and 6 bases from J, the junction kept 7 bases outside the gene matches. The CDR3 runs to 16 residues. CDR1 is SGHRS, CDR2 YFSETQ, per germline. To note about this clone: Its antigen is still unknown.

TCRdb's copy holds only in-frame clones and misses some; the assay was immunoSEQ multiplex PCR. Of tens of thousands of clones listed, 75% to 95% are singletons. Material: CD4+ or CD8+ T cells sorted from blood, obtained in a trial of the OX40 agonist ivuxolimab. This TCR came from an adult with an advanced solid tumor such as melanoma, head and neck, liver or kidney cancer. J is TRBJ2-1 and V is TRBV5-1, with 13 nucleotides matching TRBD2. DNA for the CDR3: TGCGCCAGCAGCCCGACTAGCGGGAGGATGTTCAATGAGCAGTTCTTC. It translates to CASSPTSGRMFNEQFF.